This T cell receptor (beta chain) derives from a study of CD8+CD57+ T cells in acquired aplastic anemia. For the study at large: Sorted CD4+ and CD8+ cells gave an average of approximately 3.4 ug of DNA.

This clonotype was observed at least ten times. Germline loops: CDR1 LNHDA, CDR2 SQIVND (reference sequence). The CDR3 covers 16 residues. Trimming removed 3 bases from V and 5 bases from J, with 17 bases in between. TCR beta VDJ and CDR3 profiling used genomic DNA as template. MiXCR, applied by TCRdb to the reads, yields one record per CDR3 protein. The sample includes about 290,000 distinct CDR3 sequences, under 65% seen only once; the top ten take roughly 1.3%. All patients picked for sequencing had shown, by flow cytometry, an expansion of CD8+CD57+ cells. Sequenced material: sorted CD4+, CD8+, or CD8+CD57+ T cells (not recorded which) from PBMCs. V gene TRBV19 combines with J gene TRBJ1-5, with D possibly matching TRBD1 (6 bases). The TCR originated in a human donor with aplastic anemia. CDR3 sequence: CASSIWGRSRDQPQHF. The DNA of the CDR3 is TGTGCCAGTAGTATCTGGGGGCGATCTCGGGATCAGCCCCAGCATTTT.